This entry describes one TCR beta chain. The antigen remains undetermined. Germline lookup yields CDR1 MNHEY and CDR2 SVGAGI. There are 14 residues in the CDR3. V was trimmed by 0 bases and J by 5 bases, leaving 11 bases between them. This specimen belongs to a study of T-cell memory formation after mild COVID-19. The study, taken as a whole, reports: Mainly in CM and EM were contracting CD4+ clones; CD8+ were in EMRA.

Barcoded TCR alpha and TCR beta cDNA libraries with UMIs came from 5'RACE using constant-segment primers. From the 5' RACE reads, TCRdb called clonotypes with MiXCR, one entry per CDR3 protein. The sample contains 470,000 or so distinct CDR3 sequences, 15% to 20% of which appear only once. The chain couples TRBV6-5 to TRBJ2-7; D tentatively fits TRBD1 or TRBD2 (5 bases each). The sequenced material came from PBMCs or a T cell subset sorted from them (not recorded which). This TCR derives from an adult woman who had mild COVID-19 (a few samples of this study predate the infection). Cell type and time point are not known. DNA for the CDR3: TGTGCCAGCAGTTACTCGGGGGAGATCCACGAGCAGTACTTC. This translates into CASSYSGEIHEQYF.